The clone carrying this T cell receptor beta chain showed up just a few times. Its target is unknown. The authors reverse transcribed all of the isolated RNA, so sequencing captured expressed TCRB transcripts. Repertoires were generated with immunoSEQ multiplex PCR, while TCRdb's copy carries only in-frame clones and drops some. The sample shows 300,000 to 350,000 clones, 6.5% to 10% of them seen only once. This sample was taken from a study of beta chain features in type 1 diabetes. Whole-study findings and limits: Possibly, sequencing cDNA over-represented cells that had high TCR expression levels.

CDR3 size: 13 residues. The germline CDR1 and CDR2 sequences are SGHRS and YFSETQ. Trimming shortened V by 3 bases and J by 2 bases, and 6 bases separated the two germline ends. A single heparinised draw of about 100 mL on average was taken per donor. Sequencing was done on a sample of central memory CD4+ T cells from blood. This sequence was found in a woman between 18 and 30 years old in good health. The chain carries TRBV5-1 and TRBJ2-1; the D call may be TRBD1 or TRBD2 (5 bases each). CDR3 in DNA: TGCGCCAGCAGCTGGGGACCCTACAATGAGCAGTTCTTC. It encodes CASSWGPYNEQFF. The full variable domain, in which reference TRBV5-1 and TRBJ2-1 provide the parts outside the CDR3, is KAGVTQTPRYLIKTRGQQVTLSCSPISGHRSVSWYQQTPGQGLQFLFEYFSETQRNKGNFPGRFSGRQFSNSRSEMNVSTLELGDSALYLCASSWGPYNEQFFGPGTRLTVL.